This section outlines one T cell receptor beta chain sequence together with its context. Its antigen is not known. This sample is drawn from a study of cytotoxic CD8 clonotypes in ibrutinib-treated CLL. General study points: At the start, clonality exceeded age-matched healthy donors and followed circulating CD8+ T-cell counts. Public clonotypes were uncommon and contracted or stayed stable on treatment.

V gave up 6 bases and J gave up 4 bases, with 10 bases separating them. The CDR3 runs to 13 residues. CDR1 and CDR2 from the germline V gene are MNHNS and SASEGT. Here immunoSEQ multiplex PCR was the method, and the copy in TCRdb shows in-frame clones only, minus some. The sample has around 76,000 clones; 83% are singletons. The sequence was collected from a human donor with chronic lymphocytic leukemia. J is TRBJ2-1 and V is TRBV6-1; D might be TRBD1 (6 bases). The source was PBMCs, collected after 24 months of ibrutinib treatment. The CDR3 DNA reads TGTGCCAGCAGCGGACAGAATTACAATGAGCAGTTCTTC. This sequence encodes CASSGQNYNEQFF.